These T cell receptor beta chains were read from a single sample in a study of blood T cell repertoires in COVID-19. Clones were read by immunoSEQ multiplex PCR, and TCRdb kept only the in-frame ones, dropping some. Of 150,000 to 200,000 clones listed, roughly 76% are singletons. The sample comprised peripheral blood. The receptors originated from a woman aged 40-49 years with COVID-19, enrolled during active disease. Each CDR3 is given with its conserved first and last residue. The order of the fields is J gene, D gene, V gene, clone size, CDR3 DNA, CDR3 protein. D genes are given only for firm matches. Some rows have no size entry. The others give once, few or many, or a class for an expanded clone.

j_call: TRBJ2-3
d_call: TRBD2
v_call: TRBV3-1/TRBV3-2
clone_size: -
cdr3_nt: TGTGCCAGCAGTCGTTACCTTATAGCGGGAGGGTTCTCAGATACGCAGTATTTT
cdr3_aa: CASSRYLIAGGFSDTQYF

j_call: TRBJ2-1
d_call: TRBD1
v_call: TRBV28
clone_size: -
cdr3_nt: TGTGCCAGCAGTTTATTGGGACAGGGCCACAATGAGCAGTTCTTC
cdr3_aa: CASSLLGQGHNEQFF

j_call: TRBJ2-3
d_call: -
v_call: TRBV28
clone_size: -
cdr3_nt: TGTGCCAGCAGTTTCACCTCACCGGGACTGGGGGATACGCAGTATTTT
cdr3_aa: CASSFTSPGLGDTQYF

j_call: TRBJ1-4
d_call: -
v_call: TRBV10-2
clone_size: -
cdr3_nt: TGCGCCAGCAGTGATAGACTTGTAAATGAAAAACTGTTTTTT
cdr3_aa: CASSDRLVNEKLFF

j_call: TRBJ2-3
d_call: TRBD2
v_call: TRBV7-9
clone_size: medium-sized
cdr3_nt: TGTGCCAGCAGCATAGGGCGGGAGCCAGATACGCAGTATTTT
cdr3_aa: CASSIGREPDTQYF

j_call: TRBJ1-5
d_call: -
v_call: TRBV7-6
clone_size: -
cdr3_nt: TGTGCCAGCAGCTTAGACAGTAAGAGCAATCAGCCCCAGCATTTT
cdr3_aa: CASSLDSKSNQPQHF

j_call: TRBJ2-2
d_call: -
v_call: TRBV18
clone_size: -
cdr3_nt: TGTGCCAGCTCAGTCCCGCTAGGCGGCACCGGGGAGCTGTTTTTT
cdr3_aa: CASSVPLGGTGELFF

j_call: TRBJ1-1
d_call: -
v_call: TRBV6-4
clone_size: -
cdr3_nt: TGTGCCAGCAGTTTCCTAGGGGCGCAAGAGAACACTGAAGCTTTCTTT
cdr3_aa: CASSFLGAQENTEAFF

j_call: TRBJ2-1
d_call: -
v_call: TRBV7-6
clone_size: -
cdr3_nt: TGTGCCAGCAGCTCCACCCCCGAGGGGGGGGATACTAATGATGAGCAGTTCTTC
cdr3_aa: CASSSTPEGGDTNDEQFF

j_call: TRBJ2-3
d_call: -
v_call: TRBV5-4
clone_size: -
cdr3_nt: TGTGCCAGCAGCTTGGAGAATCAACGACTAGGTGATACGCAGTATTTT
cdr3_aa: CASSLENQRLGDTQYF

j_call: TRBJ1-1
d_call: -
v_call: TRBV27
clone_size: -
cdr3_nt: TGTGCCAGCAGTTTTTCGGGAAACACTGAAGCTTTCTTT
cdr3_aa: CASSFSGNTEAFF

j_call: TRBJ2-4
d_call: TRBD1
v_call: TRBV5-6
clone_size: once
cdr3_nt: TGTGCCAGCAGCACACAGGGGAACCTAGCCAAAAACATTCAGTACTTC
cdr3_aa: CASSTQGNLAKNIQYF

j_call: TRBJ2-3
d_call: TRBD2
v_call: TRBV6-4
clone_size: many
cdr3_nt: TGTGCCAGCAGTGACTCAGCGGGGGGCCCCACAGATACGCAGTATTTT
cdr3_aa: CASSDSAGGPTDTQYF

j_call: TRBJ1-1
d_call: -
v_call: TRBV9
clone_size: few
cdr3_nt: TGTGCCAGCAGCGTAGAGGCGGGAAACACTGAAGCTTTCTTT
cdr3_aa: CASSVEAGNTEAFF

j_call: TRBJ2-2
d_call: -
v_call: TRBV4-1
clone_size: few
cdr3_nt: TGCGCCAGCAGCCACTTTAGCTGGACTCTTAACACCGGGGAGCTGTTTTTT
cdr3_aa: CASSHFSWTLNTGELFF

j_call: TRBJ2-7
d_call: -
v_call: TRBV19
clone_size: -
cdr3_nt: TGTGCCAGTAGGGAACAGGGGAGGAACTACGAGCAGTACTTC
cdr3_aa: CASREQGRNYEQYF

j_call: TRBJ2-7
d_call: -
v_call: TRBV7-9
clone_size: -
cdr3_nt: TGTGCCAGCAGCGCCTCCGGGGTGTCACGGAGCTGGAACCACGAGCAGTACTTC
cdr3_aa: CASSASGVSRSWNHEQYF

j_call: TRBJ2-1
d_call: TRBD1
v_call: TRBV4-1
clone_size: -
cdr3_nt: TGCGCCAGCAGCCAAGGTCAGGGGGATTGGAATGAGCAGTTCTTC
cdr3_aa: CASSQGQGDWNEQFF